These 29 T cell receptor beta chains were sequenced from one sample in a study of T cell changes during pregnancy in multiple sclerosis. Only in-frame clones appear in the TCRdb table, and some are missing; sequencing was by immunoSEQ multiplex PCR. The data show roughly 63,000 clones, roughly 93% seen once. Sequencing was performed on CD8+ T cells from peripheral blood mononuclear cells, taken in the second trimester of pregnancy. The receptors originated from a female donor with multiple sclerosis, enrolled in a pregnancy study.

This rearrangement joins TRBV28 to TRBJ2-5, with 7 bases aligning to TRBD1. This CDR3 is built from 15 residues. The ends lost 2 bases at V and 0 bases at J; junction bases unmatched: 3. From germline, CDR1 is MDHEN and CDR2 SYDVKM. The CDR3 here is CASSLGQANQETQYF. In DNA form, the CDR3 reads TGTGCCAGCAGTTTAGGACAGGCAAACCAAGAGACCCAGTACTTC.

The chain is built from TRBV18 and TRBJ2-7; 9 nucleotides match TRBD1. The CDR3 covers 15 residues. Germline-derived CDR1 and CDR2 are KGHSH and LQKENI. Trimming removed 6 bases from V and 2 bases from J; junction bases left unmatched: 8. The CDR3 nucleotides read TGTGCCAGCTCCCAATCGCGGGACAGGGCCTACGAGCAGTACTTC. This encodes CASSQSRDRAYEQYF.

V is TRBV29-1 and J is TRBJ2-5, with 10 bases aligning to TRBD2. Germline loops: CDR1 SQVTM, CDR2 ANQGSEA. This CDR3 region has 14 residues. The ends lost 5 bases at V and 5 bases at J; junction bases unmatched: 8. CDR3 sequence: CSVHLAGARETQYF. The CDR3 DNA follows: TGCAGCGTTCACCTAGCGGGGGCTAGGGAGACCCAGTACTTC.

The chain recombines TRBV20-1 with TRBJ2-7; 8 bases fit TRBD1. CDR3 length equals 11 residues. J was trimmed by 6 bases and V by 6 bases; bases with no gene match: 4. Germline CDR1 and CDR2: DFQATT and SNEGSKA (reference sequence). CDR3 nucleotides: TGCAGTGCGCCGACAGGGGCCGAGCAGTACTTC. Its protein is CSAPTGAEQYF.

The chain links TRBV5-1 to TRBJ2-7, with 9 bases matching TRBD2. The germline CDR1 and CDR2 sequences are SGHRS and YFSETQ. The CDR3 totals 16 residues. The ends lost 5 bases at V and 3 bases at J; junction bases unmatched: 12. The CDR3 reads CASSLRLAGSFYEQYF. The CDR3, as DNA: TGCGCCAGCAGTTTACGGCTAGCGGGATCCTTCTACGAGCAGTACTTC.

The chain links TRBV9 to TRBJ2-5; 7 nucleotides match TRBD2. The CDR3 is 19 amino acids. CDR1 is SGDLS, CDR2 YYNGEE, per germline. Unmatched junction bases numbered 19, after V lost 3 bases and J lost 2 bases. The CDR3 sequence: CASSDPLGGGRREQETQYF. In DNA, the CDR3 is TGTGCCAGCAGCGATCCGTTGGGGGGGGGAAGACGAGAACAAGAGACCCAGTACTTC.

The chain is built from TRBV6-1 and TRBJ2-1, with 12 bases lining up with TRBD1. This CDR3 is built from 16 residues. Unmatched junction bases numbered 8, after V lost 3 bases and J lost 8 bases. Germline V CDR1 and CDR2: MNHNS, SASEGT. The CDR3 coding sequence is TGTGCCAGCAGTGAGGCTCCGGGACAGGGGGCGGATGAGCAGTTCTTC. Its translation: CASSEAPGQGADEQFF.

The J gene is TRBJ2-3, the V gene TRBV10-3, with D perhaps matching TRBD2 (5 bases). The CDR3 extends over 15 amino acids. CDR1 is ENHRY, CDR2 SYGVKD, per germline. V was clipped by 3 bases and J by 2 bases, with 12 bases between them. CDR3 nucleotide sequence: TGTGCCATCAGTGAAGGTGGGAGTCTCACAGATACGCAGTATTTT. This sequence encodes CAISEGGSLTDTQYF.

The chain is built from TRBV14 and TRBJ2-1, with D possibly being TRBD2 (6 bases). This CDR3 has 15 amino acids. Germline CDR1 is SGHDN and CDR2 is FVKESK. V was trimmed by 4 bases and J by 4 bases, leaving 14 bases between them. The CDR3 bases are TGTGCCAGCAGCCGCGGGGTAGCGGTGTACAATGAGCAGTTCTTC. Protein sequence: CASSRGVAVYNEQFF.

The CDR3 DNA reads as TGTGCCAGCAGCCGTCCCGGGAGTCAATACGAGCAGTACTTC. This gives the protein CASSRPGSQYEQYF. The chain combines TRBV13 with TRBJ2-7, with D perhaps matching TRBD2 (6 bases). Germline V gene lookup returns CDR1 PRHDT and CDR2 FYEKMQ (reference sequence). This CDR3 has 14 amino acids. V was shortened by 5 bases and J by 4 bases, with 15 bases between the two germline ends.

This chain joins TRBV4-3 and TRBJ1-1; D may be TRBD1 (6 bases). Germline lookup yields CDR1 LGHNA and CDR2 YSLEER. This CDR3 has 14 amino acids. V lost 4 bases and J lost 1, with 10 bases in between. CDR3 sequence (DNA): TGCGCCAGCAGCCCCTCGACAGGGAACACTGAAGCTTTCTTT. Its protein product is CASSPSTGNTEAFF.

V gene TRBV6-1 combines with J gene TRBJ2-7, with TRBD1 as a possible D gene (6 bases). V was trimmed by 3 bases and J by 3 bases, leaving 15 bases between them. The CDR3 runs 15 residues. Germline V CDR1 and CDR2: MNHNS, SASEGT. The chain's CDR3 is CASSEWQGRVYEQYF. DNA for the CDR3: TGTGCCAGCAGTGAGTGGCAGGGGAGAGTCTACGAGCAGTACTTC.

This clone appeared once. CDR3 sequence (DNA): TGTGCCAGCAGCTCCTCCCCGGGTGCCAACTATGGCTACACCTTC. As protein: CASSSSPGANYGYTF. The chain is built from TRBV7-9 and TRBJ1-2, with D uncertain. The ends were cut back, 4 bases at V and 2 bases at J, with 14 bases in the middle. CDR1 and CDR2 (germline): SEHNR, FQNEAQ (reference sequence). CDR3 length equals 15 residues.

This chain uses TRBV9 with TRBJ2-3; 9 positions agree with TRBD2. Unmatched junction bases numbered 11, after V lost 2 bases and J lost 4 bases. This CDR3 is built from 17 residues. CDR1 and CDR2 (germline): SGDLS, YYNGEE. CDR3 amino acids: CASSVRQGLAGADTQYF. The CDR3 nucleotides read TGTGCCAGCAGCGTCCGTCAGGGACTAGCCGGTGCAGATACGCAGTATTTT.

This clone was recorded only once. The chain uses TRBV19 and TRBJ1-5; 7 bases line up with TRBD1. The CDR3 spans 14 residues. Looked up from germline, CDR1 is LNHDA and CDR2 is SQIVND (reference sequence). V was clipped by 6 bases and J by 0 bases; unmatched bases: 2. The CDR3 is CASSGTDSNQPQHF. In DNA, the CDR3 is TGTGCCAGTAGCGGGACAGATAGCAATCAGCCCCAGCATTTT.

This chain joins TRBV4-3 and TRBJ1-1; 11 nucleotides line up with TRBD1. The CDR3 is 15 residues long. The germline V gene has CDR1 LGHNA and CDR2 YSLEER. J lost 5 bases, V lost 1 base, and 3 bases had no gene match. The CDR3 protein is CASSQGTGGNTEAFF. The CDR3 coding sequence is TGCGCCAGCAGCCAAGGGACAGGGGGCAATACTGAAGCTTTCTTT.

The chain employs TRBV28 and TRBJ2-7; possibly TRBD1 for D (7 bases). Germline lookup yields CDR1 MDHEN and CDR2 SYDVKM. V shed 6 bases and J shed 5 bases, with 26 bases lying between them. The CDR3 is 17 amino acids. CDR3 sequence (DNA): TGTGCCAGCAGCCTGGAGGCAGGGGGGCCTTATGCGGACGAGCAGTACTTC. Its protein is CASSLEAGGPYADEQYF.

The chain is built from TRBV27 and TRBJ2-7, with 7 bases lining up with TRBD1. The V segment lost 5 bases and the J segment 2 bases; nucleotides outside the gene matches: 3. This CDR3 is 13 amino acids long. The germline CDR1 and CDR2 sequences are MNHEY and SMNVEV (reference sequence). The CDR3 bases are TGTGCCAGCAGTGGACAGGCGGCCTACGAGCAGTACTTC. Its protein is CASSGQAAYEQYF.

By frequency in the sample, this clone is medium-sized. The rearrangement joins TRBV7-6 to TRBJ2-5; a weak D match, TRBD1 (6 bases). The CDR3 consists of 12 residues. Looked up from germline, CDR1 is SGHVS and CDR2 is FNYEAQ. Trimming pared 3 bases from V and 6 bases from J, leaving 8 bases between. The CDR3 sequence: CASSLTGQTQYF. In DNA form, the CDR3 reads TGTGCCAGCAGCTTGACAGGCCAGACCCAGTACTTC.

CDR3 nucleotides: TGCGCCAGCAGCCAAGATCGTCAGGGGACCACCTACGAGCAGTACTTC. Amino acid sequence: CASSQDRQGTTYEQYF. The chain recombines TRBV4-3 with TRBJ2-7; the D gene is possibly TRBD1 (6 bases). The CDR3 length is 16 residues. Trimming left V 0 bases short and J 2 bases short, with 14 bases between. CDR1 LGHNA and CDR2 YSLEER come from the germline V gene.

The rearrangement uses TRBV27 and TRBJ1-1; D remains ambiguous. Germline values: CDR1 MNHEY, CDR2 SMNVEV (reference sequence). The ends were cut back, 3 bases at V and 1 base at J, with 6 bases in the middle. The CDR3 is 13 amino acids. The chain's CDR3 is CASSFTANTEAFF. CDR3 sequence (DNA): TGTGCCAGCAGTTTTACAGCGAACACTGAAGCTTTCTTT.

The chain carries TRBV29-1 and TRBJ2-1; 7 bases align to TRBD2. CDR3 length equals 14 residues. Losses at the gene ends were 2 bases for V and 7 bases for J; bases not matched to a gene: 8. From germline, CDR1 is SQVTM and CDR2 ANQGSEA. CDR3 sequence: CSVELAGVGNEQFF. The CDR3 bases are TGCAGCGTTGAATTGGCGGGAGTTGGGAATGAGCAGTTCTTC.

The chain has TRBV19 and TRBJ2-7; 8 nucleotides agree with TRBD1. In germline, CDR1 is LNHDA, CDR2 SQIVND (reference sequence). The V segment lost 3 bases and the J segment 5 bases; nucleotides outside the gene matches: 3. CDR3 length equals 13 residues. The CDR3 sequence: CASSIGTGNEQYF. The CDR3 DNA is TGTGCCAGTAGTATTGGGACAGGAAACGAGCAGTACTTC. Together with reference TRBV19 and TRBJ2-7, the CDR3 gives the full variable domain: DGGITQSPKYLFRKEGQNVTLSCEQNLNHDAMYWYRQDPGQGLRLIYYSQIVNDFQKGDIAEGYSVSREKKESFPLTVTSAQKNPTAFYLCASSIGTGNEQYFGPGTRLTVT.

The CDR3 region has the DNA TGTGCCAGCAGCTTATTACGGGAAGAGACCCAGTACTTC. Residues: CASSLLREETQYF. J is TRBJ2-5 and V is TRBV7-3; no reliable D call. Germline V gene sequence: CDR1 SGHTA, CDR2 FQGTGA. V lost 2 bases, J lost 3 bases, and 7 bases lay in between. The CDR3 is made up of 13 amino acids. Supplemented by reference TRBV7-3 and TRBJ2-5, the full variable domain reads GAGVSQTPSNKVTEKGKYVELRCDPISGHTALYWYRQSLGQGPEFLIYFQGTGAADDSGLPNDRFFAVRPEGSVSTLKIQRTERGDSAVYLCASSLLREETQYFGPGTRLLVL.

The chain uses TRBV27 and TRBJ2-5, with D tentatively TRBD2 (6 bases). The CDR3 sequence is 15 residues long. The V and J ends lost 5 bases and 2 bases respectively, with 15 bases between them. Germline V CDR1 and CDR2: MNHEY, SMNVEV (reference sequence). CDR3 sequence reads: CASSRGTGRQETQYF. DNA of the CDR3: TGTGCCAGCAGTCGTGGGACGGGGAGGCAAGAGACCCAGTACTTC.

The count of this clone is one. The rearrangement joins TRBV7-9 to TRBJ2-1, with D perhaps TRBD1 (5 bases). The CDR3 has 13 amino acids. V was clipped by 5 bases and J by 5 bases, with 10 bases between them. Germline lookup yields CDR1 SEHNR and CDR2 FQNEAQ (reference sequence). The CDR3 bases are TGTGCCAGCAGCGAACAGGTCAACAATGAGCAGTTCTTC. This translates into CASSEQVNNEQFF. The entire variable domain, with the rest obtained from reference TRBV7-9 and TRBJ2-1, is as follows: DTGVSQNPRHKITKRGQNVTFRCDPISEHNRLYWYRQTLGQGPEFLTYFQNEAQLEKSRLLSDRFSAERPKGSFSTLEIQRTEQGDSAMYLCASSEQVNNEQFFGPGTRLTVL.

This rearrangement joins TRBV4-1 to TRBJ1-2; tentatively, D is TRBD1 (5 bases). The CDR3 has 16 residues. CDR1 and CDR2 (germline): MGHRA, YSYEKL. V shed 3 bases and J shed 6 bases, with 20 bases lying between them. CDR3 sequence: CASSQRTLANQDGYTF. DNA for the CDR3: TGCGCCAGCAGCCAGAGGACATTGGCAAACCAGGATGGCTACACCTTC.

CDR3 DNA sequence: TGTGCCAGCACTGGGGACAGGGACATGAACACTGAAGCTTTCTTT. Its translation: CASTGDRDMNTEAFF. This chain connects TRBV7-2 to TRBJ1-1, with 9 bases that match TRBD1. V was clipped by 7 bases and J by 0 bases; unmatched bases: 6. The CDR3 loop spans 15 amino acids. Germline values: CDR1 SGHTA, CDR2 FQGNSA.

The rearrangement joins TRBV7-8 to TRBJ2-1, with 12 bases matching TRBD2. Germline trimming cut 3 bases from V and 8 bases from J; bases unmatched to any gene: 8. The germline CDR1 and CDR2 sequences are SGHVS and FQNEAQ. This CDR3 has 16 amino acids. CDR3 residues: CASSFRLAGVWDEQFF. CDR3 sequence (DNA): TGTGCCAGCAGCTTTCGACTAGCGGGGGTTTGGGATGAGCAGTTCTTC. Full variable domain (missing parts from reference TRBV7-8 and TRBJ2-1): GAGVSQSPRYKVAKRGQDVALRCDPISGHVSLFWYQQALGQGPEFLTYFQNEAQLDKSGLPSDRFFAERPEGSVSTLKIQRTQQEDSAVYLCASSFRLAGVWDEQFFGPGTRLTVL.